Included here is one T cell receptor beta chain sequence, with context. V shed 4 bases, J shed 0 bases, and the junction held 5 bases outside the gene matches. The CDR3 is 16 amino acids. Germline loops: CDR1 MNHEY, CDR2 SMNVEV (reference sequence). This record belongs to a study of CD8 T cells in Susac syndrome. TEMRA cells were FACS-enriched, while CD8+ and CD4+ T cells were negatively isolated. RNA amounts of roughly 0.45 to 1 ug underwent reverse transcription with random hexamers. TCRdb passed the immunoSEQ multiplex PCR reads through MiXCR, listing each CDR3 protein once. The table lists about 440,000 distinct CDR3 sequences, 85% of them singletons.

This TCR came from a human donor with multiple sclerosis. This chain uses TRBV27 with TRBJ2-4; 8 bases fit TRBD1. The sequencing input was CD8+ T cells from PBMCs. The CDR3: CASSSLGQGAKNIQYF. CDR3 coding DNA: TGTGCCAGCAGTTCGCTCGGACAGGGAGCCAAAAACATTCAGTACTTC.